The 20 T cell receptor beta chains given below trace back to one sample, sequenced in a study of OX40 agonist ivuxolimab in advanced cancers. Repertoires were generated with immunoSEQ multiplex PCR, while TCRdb's copy carries only in-frame clones and drops some. The top ten clones hold 2.5% of a sample with 50,000 to 85,000 clones, roughly 87% of them seen once. Sequenced material: CD4+ or CD8+ T cells sorted from blood, taken in a trial of the OX40 agonist ivuxolimab. The receptors were gathered from an adult with an advanced solid tumor such as melanoma, head and neck, liver or kidney cancer.

The genes are TRBV5-5 and TRBJ1-4; 9 bases map to TRBD1. Trimming removed 1 base from V and 5 bases from J; junction bases left unmatched: 3. The CDR3 runs to 15 residues. Germline assignment: CDR1 SGHKS and CDR2 YYEKEE (reference sequence). Written as DNA, the CDR3 is TGTGCCAGCAGCTTGACGGGACAGGGCAATGAAAAACTGTTTTTT. This translates into CASSLTGQGNEKLFF.

This clone was recorded once. The chain links TRBV19 to TRBJ2-1; 10 positions match TRBD1. The CDR3 loop spans 15 amino acids. Germline CDR1 reads LNHDA; CDR2 reads SQIVND (reference sequence). J gave up 8 bases and V 0 bases, and 4 bases lay outside the gene matches. CDR3 sequence reads: CASSIEGTGVDEQFF. The CDR3 nucleotides read TGTGCCAGTAGTATAGAAGGGACAGGGGTCGATGAGCAGTTCTTC.

This chain joins TRBV9 and TRBJ2-1; weak D call: TRBD2 (7 bases). Per germline, CDR1 SGDLS and CDR2 YYNGEE. Trimming removed 3 bases at V and 6 bases at J, with 16 bases between. The CDR3 spans 15 residues. CDR3 residues: CASSAPGGGGNEQFF. The CDR3 coding sequence is TGTGCCAGCAGCGCACCGGGGGGCGGGGGCAATGAGCAGTTCTTC.

The J gene is TRBJ2-1, the V gene TRBV25-1, with D hard to call. The CDR3 extends over 11 amino acids. In germline, CDR1 is MGHDK, CDR2 SYGVNS. The V end lost 3 bases, the J end lost 8 bases, and 5 bases lay between the germline ends. Written as DNA, the CDR3 is TGTGCCAGCAGTGATTACGATGAGCAGTTCTTC. Translated: CASSDYDEQFF.

This clone was detected once. V and J are TRBV9 and TRBJ2-3, with D unresolved. The ends were cut back, 0 bases at V and 2 bases at J, with 7 bases in the middle. CDR3 length: 14 amino acids. Germline assignment: CDR1 SGDLS and CDR2 YYNGEE. The CDR3: CASSVGGLTDTQYF. The DNA of the CDR3 is TGTGCCAGCAGCGTAGGCGGCCTCACAGATACGCAGTATTTT.

The V and J genes are TRBV5-4 and TRBJ2-5, with 10 positions matching TRBD1. CDR1 is SGHNT and CDR2 is YYREEE in the germline V gene (reference sequence). The CDR3 is made up of 14 amino acids. Trimming removed 4 bases from V and 1 base from J; junction bases left unmatched: 1. This CDR3 is CASSRDRGQETQYF. Written as DNA, the CDR3 is TGTGCCAGCAGCCGGGACAGGGGCCAAGAGACCCAGTACTTC.

The V gene is TRBV28, the J gene TRBJ2-5; 8 bases line up with TRBD1. V lost 3 bases to trimming and J lost 6 bases; unmatched junction nucleotides: 6. The CDR3 has 14 amino acids. CDR1 MDHEN and CDR2 SYDVKM come from the germline V gene. This CDR3 is CASSLPGGGKTQYF. The DNA of the CDR3 is TGTGCCAGCAGTTTGCCAGGGGGCGGAAAGACCCAGTACTTC. Using reference TRBV28 and TRBJ2-5 for the parts outside the CDR3, the full variable domain is DVKVTQSSRYLVKRTGEKVFLECVQDMDHENMFWYRQDPGLGLRLIYFSYDVKMKEKGDIPEGYSVSREKKERFSLILESASTNQTSMYLCASSLPGGGKTQYFGPGTRLLVL.

This chain uses TRBV19 with TRBJ2-2; 13 nucleotides agree with TRBD2. CDR3 length: 14 residues. Germline V gene sequence: CDR1 LNHDA, CDR2 SQIVND (reference sequence). V shed 9 bases and J 7 bases; nucleotides not matched to a gene: 5. The CDR3 reads CASGTSGMVGELFF. DNA for the CDR3: TGTGCCAGCGGGACTAGCGGGATGGTCGGGGAGCTGTTTTTT.

V usage is TRBV5-4 and J usage is TRBJ2-7; tentative D call: TRBD2 (6 bases). The germline V gene encodes CDR1 SGHNT and CDR2 YYREEE (reference sequence). V dropped 4 bases and J dropped 4 bases, with 18 bases sitting between them. The CDR3 spans 15 residues. The CDR3 spells CASSRGTDQSYEQYF. CDR3 in DNA: TGTGCCAGCAGCCGGGGGACGGACCAAAGTTACGAGCAGTACTTC.

V usage is TRBV7-8 and J usage is TRBJ1-1; D is undetermined. CDR3 length equals 14 residues. V dropped 6 bases and J dropped 5 bases, with 16 bases sitting between them. The germline V gene encodes CDR1 SGHVS and CDR2 FQNEAQ. CDR3 in DNA: TGTGCCAGCAGTTTTGGACGGTTGGGTACTGAAGCTTTCTTT. Translating it yields CASSFGRLGTEAFF.

The rearrangement joins TRBV19 to TRBJ2-5; D call uncertain. Germline V gene lookup returns CDR1 LNHDA and CDR2 SQIVND (reference sequence). CDR3 length: 15 residues. Trimming took off 0 bases at V and 2 bases at J, with 10 bases between the two ends. CDR3 amino acids: CASSIDHPRQETQYF. The CDR3 bases are TGTGCCAGTAGTATAGACCATCCCCGGCAAGAGACCCAGTACTTC. The complete variable domain, with remaining parts taken from reference TRBV19 and TRBJ2-5, reads DGGITQSPKYLFRKEGQNVTLSCEQNLNHDAMYWYRQDPGQGLRLIYYSQIVNDFQKGDIAEGYSVSREKKESFPLTVTSAQKNPTAFYLCASSIDHPRQETQYFGPGTRLLVL.

The chain recombines TRBV5-5 with TRBJ2-7; 14 bases line up with TRBD2. The CDR3 loop spans 17 amino acids. V lost 0 bases and J lost 5; bases outside the gene matches: 7. Germline V gene data show CDR1 as SGHKS and CDR2 as YYEKEE (reference sequence). The DNA of the CDR3 is TGTGCCAGCAGCTTGGTTGGGACTAGCGGGAGTGTCCACGAGCAGTACTTC. Translating it yields CASSLVGTSGSVHEQYF.

The rearrangement joins TRBV4-3 to TRBJ2-7; TRBD1 aligns across 9 bases. Unmatched junction bases numbered 5, after V lost 3 bases and J lost 2 bases. Germline V lookup: CDR1 LGHNA, CDR2 YSLEER. The CDR3 spans 15 residues. CDR3 nucleotides: TGCGCCAGCAGCCAGGCCGGGACAGGGACCTACGAGCAGTACTTC. It translates to CASSQAGTGTYEQYF.

This clone was seen just once. V gene TRBV7-3 combines with J gene TRBJ2-1, with D unresolved. Germline loops: CDR1 SGHTA, CDR2 FQGTGA. V was pared by 3 bases and J by 7 bases, with 13 bases between. CDR3 size: 14 residues. CDR3 sequence reads: CASSLGSLENEQFF. CDR3 sequence (DNA): TGTGCCAGCAGCTTGGGGTCCCTCGAGAATGAGCAGTTCTTC.

The chain employs TRBV11-3 and TRBJ2-7; 8 bases map to TRBD2. Germline trimming cut 2 bases from V and 6 bases from J; bases unmatched to any gene: 15. Germline V gene data show CDR1 as SGHNT and CDR2 as YENEEA. This CDR3 is built from 17 residues. The DNA of the CDR3 is TGTGCCAGCAGCTTATCGGGGCCGGGAGGGCTTTTGGCCGAGCAGTACTTC. This codes for CASSLSGPGGLLAEQYF.

This chain links TRBV18 with TRBJ2-5; D call uncertain. Germline lookup yields CDR1 KGHSH and CDR2 LQKENI. V lost 2 bases, J lost 4 bases, and 2 bases lay in between. The CDR3 has 11 residues. The DNA of the CDR3 is TGTGCCAGCTCACCAGCAGAGACCCAGTACTTC. Translating gives CASSPAETQYF.

This chain links TRBV18 with TRBJ2-3; 10 bases fit TRBD2. The V gene's germline CDR1 is KGHSH and CDR2 LQKENI. There are 14 residues in the CDR3. V dropped 6 bases and J dropped 2; count of bases not matched to a gene: 2. Written as DNA, the CDR3 is TGTGCCAGCTCCCTAGCGGGAGACACAGATACGCAGTATTTT. Protein product: CASSLAGDTDTQYF.

The table lists this clone with a count of one. V usage is TRBV7-2 and J usage is TRBJ1-3; TRBD1 might be the D (5 bases). Germline V gene data show CDR1 as SGHTA and CDR2 as FQGNSA. The CDR3 runs to 14 residues. The V end lost 1 base, the J end lost 10 bases, and 14 bases lay between the germline ends. The CDR3 nucleotides read TGTGCCAGCAGCTTAGAAGACACTGGGGGTACCATATATTTT. This sequence encodes CASSLEDTGGTIYF.

The chain links TRBV30 to TRBJ2-6, with a possible D match to TRBD1 (6 bases). Germline values: CDR1 GTSNPN, CDR2 SVGIG (reference sequence). V lost 5 bases and J 0 bases, leaving 11 bases between the germline ends. This CDR3 is built from 15 residues. The CDR3: CAWSRDTSGANVLTF. CDR3 nucleotides: TGTGCCTGGTCCCGGGACACCTCTGGGGCCAACGTCCTGACTTTC.

This chain links TRBV6-1 with TRBJ2-7; 12 nucleotides align to TRBD2. Trimming cost V 1 base and J 0 bases; bases outside gene matches: 19. There are 22 residues in the CDR3. Germline V gene sequence: CDR1 MNHNS, CDR2 SASEGT. The CDR3: CASSEGTDTTYGTSGYSYEQYF. As DNA, the CDR3 is TGTGCCAGCAGTGAAGGGACGGACACTACCTACGGGACTAGCGGGTACTCCTACGAGCAGTACTTC.